The clone carrying this T cell receptor beta chain was seen only a few times. Its antigen remains unknown. Sequencing used immunoSEQ multiplex PCR; TCRdb keeps in-frame clones, though not all of them. The sample records roughly 20,000 clones, roughly 72% being singletons. This CDR3 has 17 amino acids. Germline CDR1 and CDR2: SGDLS and YYNGEE. V lost 5 bases, J lost 0 bases, and 10 bases stayed unmatched. Specified time point: cycle 4 day 1 (C4D1), after more than five weeks of nivolumab. Every one of the patients relapsed after autologous stem cell transplantation (brentuximab vedotin exposure was variable). The data derive from a study of PD-1 blockade in classical Hodgkin lymphoma. About the study: Every 2 weeks, patients had 3 mg/kg nivolumab intravenously.

Study-wide findings and caveats: As was reported, newly diagnosed patients showed lower baseline TCR diversity than healthy donors did. The origin of the repertoire differences remains undefined, with disease activity or prior therapy as possible causes.

The sequences come from peripheral blood mononuclear cells (PBMCs), collected before the fourth cycle of nivolumab. The receptor's source is a human donor with classical Hodgkin lymphoma. The V and J genes are TRBV9 and TRBJ2-7, with 11 bases aligning to TRBD2. The CDR3 loop reads CASSPGLADIYSYEQYF. The CDR3 DNA follows: TGTGCCAGCAGTCCGGGACTAGCGGACATCTACTCCTACGAGCAGTACTTC. The full variable domain, rest sourced from reference TRBV9 and TRBJ2-7, is DSGVTQTPKHLITATGQRVTLRCSPRSGDLSVYWYQQSLDQGLQFLIQYYNGEERAKGNILERFSAQQFPDLHSELNLSSLELGDSALYFCASSPGLADIYSYEQYFGPGTRLTVT.